This T cell receptor (beta chain) was observed in a study of CD8 T cells in cerebrospinal fluid in Alzheimer's disease. This clonotype is identified as large from frequency. The CDR3 totals 13 residues. Germline assignment: CDR1 DFQATT and CDR2 SNEGSKA (reference sequence). 10X single-cell V(D)J and 5' gene-expression libraries profiled CSF cells. TCRdb re-called the 10x single-cell sequencing reads, yielding one record per CDR3 amino acid sequence without DNA. The listing contains over a thousand distinct CDR3 sequences. The chain combines TRBV20-1 with TRBJ1-3. Sequencing was carried out using cerebrospinal fluid. This sequence originates from a human donor with mild cognitive impairment. The CDR3 loop reads CSARSEIGNTIYF.